What follows are 15 T cell receptor beta chains derived from one specimen sequenced in a study of shared clonotypes between healthy human individuals. Sequencing used immunoSEQ multiplex PCR; TCRdb keeps in-frame clones, though not all of them. The sample yields 400,000 to 600,000 clones, 70% to 80% seen once. Sequencing input: PBMCs. The source is a woman between 40 and 55 years old in good health. Some clones in this sample may be carry-over from other donors' samples.

This clone was detected many times. The CDR3 nucleotides read TGTGCCAGCAGTGTTTGGGAGGGGGAGACCCAGTACTTC. It yields the protein CASSVWEGETQYF. The rearrangement joins TRBV2 to TRBJ2-5; 7 nucleotides align to TRBD2. CDR3 length: 13 amino acids. CDR1 is SNHLY, CDR2 FYNNEI, per germline. The ends lost 4 bases at V and 5 bases at J; junction bases unmatched: 4.

CDR3 amino acids: CASSQERHTGELFF. Written as DNA, the CDR3 is TGCGCCAGCAGCCAAGAACGGCACACCGGGGAGCTGTTTTTT. The rearrangement uses TRBV4-3 and TRBJ2-2, with D unresolved. The CDR3 runs to 14 residues. Germline V gene data show CDR1 as LGHNA and CDR2 as YSLEER. Trimming removed 0 bases at V and 3 bases at J, with 5 bases between.

This clone has just a few counts. This chain joins TRBV15 and TRBJ2-3; possibly TRBD2 for D (5 bases). This CDR3 comprises 15 residues. The germline V and J ends were trimmed by 1 base and 3 bases, with 11 bases remaining between them. Per the germline V gene, CDR1 is LNHNV and CDR2 is YYDKDF (reference sequence). The CDR3 sequence: CATSRGEGETDTQYF. As DNA, the CDR3 is TGTGCCACCAGCAGAGGTGAGGGAGAGACAGATACGCAGTATTTT.

The DNA for the CDR3 is TGTGCCACCCAGCCGGGACAGGGGGCTAAAGAGCAGTACTTC. It yields the protein CATQPGQGAKEQYF. The V gene is TRBV12-1, the J gene TRBJ2-7; the DNA was not compared with TRBD1, the D call given in the table. TRBV12-1 is shown as a pseudogene. The CDR3 has 14 residues.

The chain carries TRBV28 and TRBJ1-1; D is uncertain. The CDR3 is made up of 11 amino acids. Germline V lookup: CDR1 MDHEN, CDR2 SYDVKM. V lost 7 bases, J lost 4 bases, and 7 bases lay in between. The CDR3: CASKVGTEAFF. Here the CDR3 DNA reads TGTGCCAGCAAGGTGGGCACTGAAGCTTTCTTT.

The chain recombines TRBV5-1 with TRBJ2-5, with 11 bases identical to TRBD2. Germline values: CDR1 SGHRS, CDR2 YFSETQ. Trimming cost V 4 bases and J 5 bases; bases outside gene matches: 7. The length of the CDR3 is 15 residues. DNA of the CDR3: TGCGCCAGCAGCGCCGGGACTAGCGGTAGGGAGACCCAGTACTTC. It encodes CASSAGTSGRETQYF.

The chain employs TRBV7-3 and TRBJ2-3; the D is unclear. V lost 5 bases and J lost 1, with 10 bases in between. Germline CDR1 reads SGHTA; CDR2 reads FQGTGA. CDR3 length equals 14 residues. The CDR3 here is CASSPLQRTDTQYF. For the CDR3, the DNA is TGTGCCAGCAGCCCCCTACAGCGCACAGATACGCAGTATTTT. Full variable domain (remainder filled in from reference TRBV7-3 and TRBJ2-3): GAGVSQTPSNKVTEKGKYVELRCDPISGHTALYWYRQSLGQGPEFLIYFQGTGAADDSGLPNDRFFAVRPEGSVSTLKIQRTERGDSAVYLCASSPLQRTDTQYFGPGTRLTVL.

The rearrangement uses TRBV18 and TRBJ2-3, with 7 nucleotides matching TRBD1. V shed 3 bases and J 2 bases; nucleotides not matched to a gene: 8. CDR1 KGHSH and CDR2 LQKENI come from the germline V gene. The length of the CDR3 is 16 residues. CDR3 in amino acids: CASSPSYRGDTDTQYF. In DNA, the CDR3 is TGTGCCAGCTCACCCTCCTACAGGGGAGACACAGATACGCAGTATTTT.

The genes are TRBV5-6 and TRBJ1-5; 7 bases agree with TRBD1. The V gene end was trimmed by 4 bases and the J gene end by 7 bases; junction bases not matched to a gene: 8. This CDR3 comprises 14 residues. Per germline, CDR1 SGHDT and CDR2 YYEEEE. For the CDR3, the DNA is TGTGCCAGCAGCCGCGGCGGGACAGTGCAGCCCCAGCATTTT. This translates into CASSRGGTVQPQHF.

The rearrangement joins TRBV27 to TRBJ2-2; 7 bases fit TRBD1. Germline trimming cut 7 bases from V and 1 base from J; bases unmatched to any gene: 9. CDR1 is MNHEY and CDR2 is SMNVEV in the germline V gene (reference sequence). The CDR3 length is 16 residues. CDR3 DNA: TGTGCCAGCAAAAGCACCAGGGACAGGAACACCGGGGAGCTGTTTTTT. Protein sequence: CASKSTRDRNTGELFF.

The V and J genes are TRBV30 and TRBJ2-2; D not certain. Germline V lookup: CDR1 GTSNPN, CDR2 SVGIG (reference sequence). V was clipped by 4 bases and J by 1 base, with 10 bases between them. The length of the CDR3 is 14 residues. The CDR3 sequence is CAWIIGGNTGELFF. The CDR3 bases are TGTGCCTGGATAATAGGCGGGAACACCGGGGAGCTGTTTTTT. The full variable domain, completed using reference TRBV30 and TRBJ2-2, is SQTIHQWPATLVQPVGSPLSLECTVEGTSNPNLYWYRQAAGRGLQLLFYSVGIGQISSEVPQNLSASRPQDRQFILSSKKLLLSDSGFYLCAWIIGGNTGELFFGEGSRLTVL.

The sample holds one count of this clone. This sequence joins TRBV27 and TRBJ2-2; D possibly corresponds to TRBD2 (6 bases). Deletions cut 5 bases from V and 1 base from J, with 14 bases between. This CDR3 is 16 amino acids long. Germline V gene lookup returns CDR1 MNHEY and CDR2 SMNVEV (reference sequence). As DNA, the CDR3 is TGTGCCAGCAGTCCGGGGGTCCTGGGGAACACCGGGGAGCTGTTTTTT. Translating gives CASSPGVLGNTGELFF.

The chain is built from TRBV28 and TRBJ2-7; D unclear. V lost 0 bases and J lost 0, with 9 bases in between. This CDR3 region has 15 residues. Per germline, CDR1 MDHEN and CDR2 SYDVKM. Here the CDR3 reads CASSLWDGISYEQYF. The CDR3 region has the DNA TGTGCCAGCAGTTTATGGGACGGAATCTCCTACGAGCAGTACTTC.

The rearrangement links TRBV7-2 to TRBJ2-7; 9 nucleotides align to TRBD2. CDR3 length: 15 residues. Germline assignment: CDR1 SGHTA and CDR2 FQGNSA. V trimming: 1 base; J trimming: 7 bases; junction bases outside the gene matches: 8. The CDR3 region is CASSLGAGGPREQYF. CDR3 coding DNA: TGTGCCAGCAGCTTAGGAGCGGGAGGACCTAGGGAGCAGTACTTC.

This chain connects TRBV15 to TRBJ2-1; a weak D match, TRBD1 (5 bases). Trimming shortened V by 4 bases and J by 8 bases, and 9 bases separated the two germline ends. Germline values: CDR1 LNHNV, CDR2 YYDKDF (reference sequence). The CDR3 covers 12 residues. DNA for the CDR3: TGTGCCACCAGCAAGGCCAGGGATGAGCAGTTCTTC. Translating it yields CATSKARDEQFF.